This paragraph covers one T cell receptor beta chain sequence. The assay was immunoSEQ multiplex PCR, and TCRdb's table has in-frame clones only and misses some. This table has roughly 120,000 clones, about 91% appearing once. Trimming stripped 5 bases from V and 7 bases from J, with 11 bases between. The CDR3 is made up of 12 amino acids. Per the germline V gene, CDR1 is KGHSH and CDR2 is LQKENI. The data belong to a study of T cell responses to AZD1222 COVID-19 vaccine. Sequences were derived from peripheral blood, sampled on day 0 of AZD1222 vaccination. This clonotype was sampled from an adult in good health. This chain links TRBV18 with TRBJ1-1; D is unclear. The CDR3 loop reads CASSSGPVEAFF. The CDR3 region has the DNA TGTGCCAGCTCATCTGGACCGGTTGAAGCTTTCTTT.